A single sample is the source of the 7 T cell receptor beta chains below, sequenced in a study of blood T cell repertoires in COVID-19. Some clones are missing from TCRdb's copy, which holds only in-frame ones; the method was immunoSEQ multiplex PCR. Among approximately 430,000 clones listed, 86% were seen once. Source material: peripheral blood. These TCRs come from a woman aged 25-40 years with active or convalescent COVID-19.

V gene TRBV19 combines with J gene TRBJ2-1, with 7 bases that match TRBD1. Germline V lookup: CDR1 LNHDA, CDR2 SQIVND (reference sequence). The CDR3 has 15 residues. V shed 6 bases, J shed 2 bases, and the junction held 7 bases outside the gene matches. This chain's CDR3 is CASSPGTATYNEQFF. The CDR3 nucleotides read TGTGCCAGTAGCCCCGGGACAGCAACCTACAATGAGCAGTTCTTC. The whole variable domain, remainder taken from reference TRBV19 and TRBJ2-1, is DGGITQSPKYLFRKEGQNVTLSCEQNLNHDAMYWYRQDPGQGLRLIYYSQIVNDFQKGDIAEGYSVSREKKESFPLTVTSAQKNPTAFYLCASSPGTATYNEQFFGPGTRLTVL.

DNA of the CDR3: TGTGCCAGCAGCCAAGAGCCCGGTACTAACTATGGCTACACCTTC. The encoded protein is CASSQEPGTNYGYTF. The chain employs TRBV3-1 (or the pseudogene TRBV3-2) and TRBJ1-2; D gene ambiguous. The V end lost 0 bases, the J end lost 0 bases, and 8 bases lay between the germline ends. The germline V gene has CDR1 LGHDT and CDR2 YNNKEL (reference sequence). The CDR3 has 15 residues.

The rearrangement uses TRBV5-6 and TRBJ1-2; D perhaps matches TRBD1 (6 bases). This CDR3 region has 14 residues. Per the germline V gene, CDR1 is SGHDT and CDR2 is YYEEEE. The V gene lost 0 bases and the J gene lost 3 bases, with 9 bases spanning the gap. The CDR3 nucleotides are TGTGCCAGCAGCTTGGACAGGGTGGACTATGGCTACACCTTC. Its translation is CASSLDRVDYGYTF.

DNA of the CDR3: TGTGCCAGCAGTGAATCGGGAGGCCCAGGGCGGGATGAGCAGTTCTTC. Protein: CASSESGGPGRDEQFF. This chain links TRBV27 with TRBJ2-1; 7 nucleotides agree with TRBD2. Germline assignment: CDR1 MNHEY and CDR2 SMNVEV (reference sequence). V lost 5 bases and J lost 8; bases outside the gene matches: 15. The CDR3 runs to 16 residues.

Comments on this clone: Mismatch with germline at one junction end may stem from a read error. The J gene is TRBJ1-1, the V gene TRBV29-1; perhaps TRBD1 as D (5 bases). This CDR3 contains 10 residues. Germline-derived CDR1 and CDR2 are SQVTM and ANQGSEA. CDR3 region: CPGGDRGAFF. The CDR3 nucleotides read TGTCCCGGGGGGGACCGGGGAGCTTTCTTT.

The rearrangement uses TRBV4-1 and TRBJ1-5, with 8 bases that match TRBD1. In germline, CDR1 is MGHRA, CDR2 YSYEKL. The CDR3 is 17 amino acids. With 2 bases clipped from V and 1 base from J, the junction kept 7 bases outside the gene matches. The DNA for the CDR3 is TGCGCCAGCAGCCAAAGTCAGGGGGCAGGGAGCAATCAGCCCCAGCATTTT. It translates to CASSQSQGAGSNQPQHF.

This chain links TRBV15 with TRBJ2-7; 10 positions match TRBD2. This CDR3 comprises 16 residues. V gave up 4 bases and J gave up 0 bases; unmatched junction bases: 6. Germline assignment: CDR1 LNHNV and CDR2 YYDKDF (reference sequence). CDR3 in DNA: TGTGCCACCAGCACTCGACTAGCGGGCCTCTCCTACGAGCAGTACTTC. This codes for CATSTRLAGLSYEQYF.